This TCR beta chain comes out of a study of blood T cell repertoires in COVID-19 (dated by TCRdb to between 2020 and 2021). About the study as a whole: Samples from collaborators originated in the United States, Italy and Spain and spanned both the acute and convalescent phases of COVID-19. The prospective study material was composed of cDNA or gDNA derived from T cells, B-cell-depleted T cells, or PBMCs. Sample metadata almost always included a de-identified subject ID, COVID-19 status, age in years and sex. The repertoires were released in a freely available public database meant as a resource for research on the immune response to SARS-CoV-2. Where HLA class I and class II types were available, the types were taken from metadata supplied by the sample provider, not from assay-based typing. Subjects who had been exposed to COVID-19, were actively infected with it, or had recovered from it provided the deeply sampled blood TCRbeta repertoires that made up the dataset. The samples were drawn from the first 160 participants of the ongoing ImmuneRACE study and from under 1,500 subjects provided by 6 global collaborators. The research as a whole found: Clinical and demographic metadata were provided uncurated, with the amount varying by source and participant.

The immunoSEQ Assay, a bias-controlled multiplex PCR, was used to amplify TCRbeta CDR3 regions from genomic DNA. Processing in the source paper ran as follows. The number of nucleated cells in each sample was estimated by amplification of reference gene primers within the assay. Sequence reads were collapsed and filtered to measure the absolute abundance of every unique TCRbeta CDR3 rearrangement. For each sample, productive Simpson clonality was calculated as the square root of Simpson's diversity index across productive rearrangements. TCRdb carries this immuneACCESS record with in-frame sequences only. Its versions omit some clonotypes, under half of them owing to an unresolved V gene in the studies checked, with the rest unexplained. That table is the source of V, J and clone size, and D and trimming were worked out from the DNA. Counted in this sample were around 120,000 clones; about nine tenths of them appeared once. The top ten constitute roughly 8% of the sample.

From a lookup of the germline V gene, CDR1 and CDR2 are KGHDR and SFDVKD. Trimming leaves V shorter by 6 bases and J shorter by 3 bases, with the junction holding 3 bases beyond the gene matches. Spanning cysteine to phenylalanine, the CDR3 consists of 14 amino acids. Just the 42-base CDR3 DNA is kept, in frame starting at base 1. Whole blood was collected in K2EDTA tubes by collaborating institutions according to the institutions' own protocols. For TCRbeta analysis, collaborators shipped samples in one of three forms: frozen whole blood, isolated PBMCs, or DNA extracted from either of those sample types. Regarding this clone: This receptor's antigen is unknown. No much larger clonotype is one base removed from it; base qualities were not supplied.

Sequencing input: peripheral blood. The rearranged segments are TRBV24-1 and TRBJ2-1, and 8 bases in between align with TRBD2. The receptor was derived from a human donor in a cohort sampled during active COVID-19. The CDR3 loop reads CATSPGGVYNEQFF. The DNA is as follows: TGTGCCACCAGTCCCGGGGGGGTCTACAATGAGCAGTTCTTC.